This T cell receptor (beta chain) was retrieved from a study of blood T cell repertoires in COVID-19. About the research overall: The study drew acute and convalescent COVID-19 samples from the United States, Italy and Spain. Nucleic acid was either cDNA or gDNA, and it came from T cells, B-cell-depleted T cells, or PBMCs.

Authors' data handling: Quantification of nucleated cells was approximated via reference gene primer amplification. Only in-frame clones appear in the TCRdb table, and some are missing; sequencing was by immunoSEQ multiplex PCR. The V and J calls and clone size are taken from that table; D and trimming were inferred from the DNA. The table records about 75,000 clones, 88% of them present only once. Germline loops: CDR1 SGHAT, CDR2 FQNNGV. The CDR3 spans 16 residues. Trimming removed 3 bases from V and 3 bases from J; junction bases left unmatched: 5. This clonotype originated in a human donor in a cohort sampled during active COVID-19. What was sequenced was peripheral blood. V usage is TRBV11-2 and J usage is TRBJ2-3; 11 positions match TRBD1. The CDR3 is CASSFSGQGATDTQYF. CDR3 bases: TGTGCCAGCAGCTTCTCAGGACAGGGGGCAACAGATACGCAGTATTTT.